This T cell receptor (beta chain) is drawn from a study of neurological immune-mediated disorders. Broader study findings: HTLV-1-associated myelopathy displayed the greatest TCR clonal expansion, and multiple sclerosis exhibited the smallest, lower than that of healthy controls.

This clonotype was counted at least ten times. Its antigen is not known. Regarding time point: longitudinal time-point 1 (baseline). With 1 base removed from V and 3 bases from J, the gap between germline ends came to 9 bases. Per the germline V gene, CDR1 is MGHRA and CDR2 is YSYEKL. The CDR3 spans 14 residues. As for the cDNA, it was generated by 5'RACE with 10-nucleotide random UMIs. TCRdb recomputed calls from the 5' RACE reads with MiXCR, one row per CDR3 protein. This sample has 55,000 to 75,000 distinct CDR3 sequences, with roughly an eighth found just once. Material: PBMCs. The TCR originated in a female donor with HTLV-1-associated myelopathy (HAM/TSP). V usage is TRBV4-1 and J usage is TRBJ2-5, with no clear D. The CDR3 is CASSQGQLEETQYF. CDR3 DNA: TGCGCCAGCAGCCAAGGGCAACTGGAAGAGACCCAGTACTTC.